The clone carrying this TCR beta chain came up many times. What it binds is unknown. RNA transcripts provided the source from which TCR beta CDR3 regions were amplified. The HTBI primer set drove a first-round RT-PCR of the TCR CDR3. Each CDR3 protein gets one entry after TCRdb re-called the multiplex PCR reads with MiXCR. The table lists 350,000 or so distinct CDR3 sequences, approximately 18% of them singletons. Trimming cost V 7 bases and J 5 bases, with 9 bases left between them. The CDR3 consists of 11 residues. These data belong to a study of T cells in Graves' hyperthyroidism and ophthalmopathy. Exclusion of patients followed from uncontrolled infection, other autoimmune disease, pregnancy or lactation. PBMCs were collected from an approximately 10 ml volume of fresh peripheral blood. Study-level points and caveats: Before onset, ophthalmopathy was predicted by the model a median around 6 months earlier. Blood held most thyroid clonotypes expanded above 0.001 frequency.

This sequence was found in a woman in her forties with Graves' ophthalmopathy. The chain joins TRBV12-3 or TRBV12-4 to TRBJ2-7, with D unresolved. The specimen sequenced was blood. CDR3 DNA: TGTGCCAGCATGTTGTCCCACGAGCAGTACTTC. This gives the protein CASMLSHEQYF.